This is a list of T cell receptor beta chains from one sample in a study of T-cell reconstitution after alpha-beta-depleted transplantation in children. TCRdb redid the calling of the PCR reads with MiXCR, one entry per CDR3 protein. The repertoire includes a few hundred thousand distinct CDR3 sequences, around 13% of them detected once, and around 5.6% sits in the top ten. The sample was PBMCs from the stem cell graft donor, taken from the stem cell graft. All receptors derive from a human donor who donated a stem cell graft to a child with combined immunodeficiency. The CDR3 runs from the conserved cysteine through the conserved F or W. Each record gives: D gene, V gene, J gene, clone size, CDR3 protein, CDR3 DNA. D genes are given only for firm matches. Size tells how often a clone was seen (once, few, many) or the class of an expanded clone, and some rows leave it out.

>TRBD1|TRBV11-3|TRBJ1-3|-
CASSRDSAGNTIYF
TGTGCCAGCAGCCGGGACAGCGCTGGAAACACCATATATTTT
>-|TRBV5-6|TRBJ2-3|few
CASSLPGGATDTQYF
TGTGCCAGCAGCTTGCCTGGAGGGGCCACAGATACGCAGTATTTT
>-|TRBV21-1|TRBJ2-4|few
CASSSSTLELNIQYF
TGTGCCAGCAGTTCCAGCACTCTCGAACTAAACATTCAGTACTTC
>TRBD2|TRBV10-3|TRBJ2-1|-
CAIAASGGEQFF
TGTGCCATCGCGGCTAGCGGAGGTGAGCAGTTCTTC
>TRBD2|TRBV6-2/TRBV6-3|TRBJ2-1|few
CASSSTLRAGGYNEQFF
TGTGCCAGCAGTTCCACCCTAAGAGCGGGGGGGTACAATGAGCAGTTCTTC
>TRBD2|TRBV20-1|TRBJ2-5|-
CSARGFTRTSGNVGETQYF
TGCAGTGCTAGAGGTTTCACTAGGACTAGCGGCAACGTGGGGGAGACCCAGTACTTC
>TRBD2|TRBV15|TRBJ2-7|-
CATSRSRLAGDEQYF
TGTGCCACCAGCAGGTCGCGACTAGCGGGAGACGAGCAGTACTTC
>TRBD2|TRBV29-1|TRBJ2-1|many
CSAHNFSGAHNEQFF
TGCAGCGCGCATAATTTTAGCGGGGCGCACAATGAGCAGTTCTTC
>-|TRBV29-1|TRBJ1-4|few
CSVENVGTNEKLFF
TGCAGCGTTGAAAACGTGGGAACTAATGAAAAACTGTTTTTT
>-|TRBV9|TRBJ2-5|few
CASSVDGSPVETQYF
TGTGCCAGCAGCGTAGATGGTAGCCCGGTGGAGACCCAGTACTTC
>-|TRBV6-2/TRBV6-3|TRBJ1-1|-
CASSDLPPTGGPTEAFF
TGTGCCAGCAGTGATCTACCACCGACTGGGGGCCCTACTGAAGCTTTCTTT
>-|TRBV4-2|TRBJ1-3|-
CASSPLMGLDSGNTIYF
TGTGCCAGCAGCCCACTGATGGGACTGGACTCAGGAAACACCATATATTTT
>-|TRBV19|TRBJ1-5|-
CASSIGGGQPQHF
TGTGCCAGTAGTATTGGGGGAGGACAGCCCCAGCATTTT
>TRBD2|TRBV4-3|TRBJ2-3|few
CASSQERTSGVGGTQYF
TGCGCCAGCAGCCAAGAAAGGACTAGCGGCGTCGGCGGGACGCAGTATTTT
>-|TRBV12-3/TRBV12-4|TRBJ1-1|many
CASSLVDTEAFF
TGTGCCAGCAGCCTAGTGGACACTGAAGCTTTCTTT
>-|TRBV7-9|TRBJ1-6|few
CASSFYEGPDSPLHF
TGTGCCAGCAGCTTTTATGAAGGTCCAGATTCACCCCTCCACTTT
>-|TRBV6-2/TRBV6-3|TRBJ2-7|few
CASSYGRGPVEQYF
TGTGCCAGCAGTTACGGCAGGGGACCTGTGGAGCAGTACTTC
>TRBD2|TRBV10-3|TRBJ2-1|many
CAIKPTSDGEQFF
TGTGCCATCAAACCGACTAGCGACGGTGAGCAGTTCTTC
>-|TRBV10-3|TRBJ2-5|few
CATLDPLSETQYF
TGTGCCACCCTAGACCCCCTGTCGGAGACCCAGTACTTC
>-|TRBV7-9|TRBJ2-2|-
CASSLELLGSRTGELFF
TGTGCCAGCAGCTTAGAGTTGTTGGGCAGTCGCACCGGGGAGCTGTTTTTT
>TRBD1|TRBV7-9|TRBJ1-2|few
CASSLAGQNNYGYTF
TGTGCCAGCAGCTTAGCGGGACAGAACAACTATGGCTACACCTTC
>-|TRBV6-1|TRBJ2-1|many
CASSGLGDNEQFF
TGTGCCAGCAGTGGTCTTGGGGACAATGAGCAGTTCTTC
>-|TRBV6-2/TRBV6-3|TRBJ2-7|-
CASSYEAGSAYEQYF
TGTGCCAGCAGTTACGAGGCAGGGAGCGCCTACGAGCAGTACTTC
>-|TRBV9|TRBJ2-2|few
CASSVKRTAGAGTGELFF
TGTGCCAGCAGCGTAAAGCGTACCGCGGGGGCGGGTACCGGGGAGCTGTTTTTT
>-|TRBV12-3/TRBV12-4|TRBJ1-1|few
CASILGGLENTEAFF
TGTGCCAGCATCCTGGGGGGGTTGGAGAACACTGAAGCTTTCTTT
>-|TRBV5-1|TRBJ1-4|few
CASSLESTGATNEKLFF
TGCGCCAGCAGCTTGGAGTCGACCGGTGCAACTAATGAAAAACTGTTTTTT
>-|TRBV4-3|TRBJ2-7|many
CASSLYRSSSSYEQYF
TGCGCCAGCAGCCTCTACAGGAGTTCAAGCTCCTACGAGCAGTACTTC
>-|TRBV7-9|TRBJ1-1|many
CASTQQWNTEAFF
TGTGCCAGCACTCAACAGTGGAACACTGAAGCTTTCTTT
>-|TRBV12-3/TRBV12-4|TRBJ2-3|many
CASSHRPVTSASPDTQYF
TGTGCCAGCAGCCATCGCCCCGTAACCAGCGCGTCCCCAGATACGCAGTATTTT
>-|TRBV4-3|TRBJ2-4|-
CASSQTEVLNIQYF
TGCGCCAGCAGCCAAACGGAGGTTCTTAACATTCAGTACTTC